Listed below are T cell receptor beta chains from one sample, sequenced in a study of blood T cell repertoires in COVID-19. The table came from immunoSEQ multiplex PCR; TCRdb's copy has only in-frame clones and leaves some out. This table has about 280,000 clones, 88% appearing once. The sequenced material came from peripheral blood. The receptors were sampled from a man aged 18 to 29 with active or convalescent COVID-19. CDR3s include the opening cysteine and the closing phenylalanine or tryptophan. A D gene is named only where the DNA matches it firmly. Only part of the rows carry a size: once, few, many, or a class if the clone is expanded.

j_gene | d_gene | v_gene | abundance | CDR3aa | CDR3nt
TRBJ2-7 | TRBD2 | TRBV7-2 | NA | CASSLLAGGPHEQYF | TGTGCCAGCAGCTTATTGGCGGGGGGGCCCCACGAGCAGTACTTC
TRBJ2-2 | TRBD2 | TRBV3-1/TRBV3-2 | NA | CASSRNLAGGLTSGELFF | TGTGCCAGCAGCCGAAACCTTGCGGGGGGGCTCACCTCCGGGGAGCTGTTTTTT
TRBJ2-1 | TRBD1 | TRBV10-3 | NA | CAITEGQGGPYNEQFF | TGTGCCATCACCGAGGGACAGGGGGGTCCCTACAATGAGCAGTTCTTC
TRBJ1-1 | NA | TRBV5-5 | few | CASSTTSTPNTEAFF | TGTGCCAGCAGCACCACATCCACCCCGAACACTGAAGCTTTCTTT
TRBJ1-5 | TRBD1 | TRBV19 | NA | CASRETGIGQPQHF | TGTGCCAGTCGGGAGACAGGGATCGGTCAGCCCCAGCATTTT
TRBJ1-6 | NA | TRBV19 | NA | CASSTRDYETSPLHF | TGTGCCAGTAGTACCAGGGACTACGAAACCTCACCCCTCCACTTT
TRBJ2-2 | TRBD1 | TRBV19 | NA | CASNSDRVRTGELFF | TGTGCCAGTAACTCAGACAGGGTCCGGACCGGGGAGCTGTTTTTT
TRBJ2-7 | TRBD1 | TRBV27 | NA | CASSSLTGADPSEQYF | TGTGCCAGCAGTTCCCTGACAGGGGCAGATCCTAGCGAGCAGTACTTC
TRBJ2-1 | TRBD2 | TRBV4-1 | NA | CASSQIAGGNYNEQFF | TGCGCCAGCAGCCAAATAGCGGGGGGGAACTACAATGAGCAGTTCTTC
TRBJ1-5 | NA | TRBV24-1 | NA | CATSSGVGPQHF | TGTGCCACCAGTAGCGGGGTTGGGCCCCAGCATTTT
TRBJ2-6 | TRBD1 | TRBV19 | few | CASRTRRDRGVAGANVLTF | TGTGCCAGTAGAACGAGACGGGACAGGGGGGTCGCTGGGGCCAACGTCCTGACTTTC
TRBJ1-4 | NA | TRBV5-1 | NA | CASSLWVTGNNPATNEKLFF | TGCGCCAGCAGCTTGTGGGTGACTGGTAATAACCCTGCAACTAATGAAAAACTGTTTTTT
TRBJ2-6 | NA | TRBV19 | once | CASSTTGRSGANVLTF | TGTGCCAGTAGTACCACAGGGCGCTCTGGGGCCAACGTCCTGACTTTC
TRBJ2-3 | NA | TRBV7-3 | NA | CASTGWSTDTQYF | TGTGCCAGCACCGGGTGGAGCACAGATACGCAGTATTTT
TRBJ1-6 | TRBD1 | TRBV11-2 | few | CASSGRGNNSPLHF | TGTGCCAGCAGCGGCAGGGGGAATAATTCACCCCTCCACTTT
TRBJ2-7 | NA | TRBV27 | NA | CASSLKDSYYEQYF | TGTGCCAGCAGCCTTAAGGACAGTTACTACGAGCAGTACTTC
TRBJ2-2 | NA | TRBV9 | NA | CASSVASGNTGELFF | TGTGCCAGCAGCGTAGCTTCAGGGAACACCGGGGAGCTGTTTTTT
TRBJ1-2 | NA | TRBV4-1 | NA | CASSSPGGARGYTF | TGCGCCAGCAGCTCACCGGGGGGGGCGCGGGGCTACACCTTC
TRBJ2-5 | TRBD2 | TRBV29-1 | NA | CSVELAGGRETQYF | TGCAGCGTTGAACTAGCGGGGGGCAGGGAGACCCAGTACTTC
TRBJ1-1 | TRBD1 | TRBV29-1 | NA | CSGTGAGNTEAFF | TGCAGCGGGACAGGGGCGGGGAACACTGAAGCTTTCTTT
TRBJ1-4 | TRBD1 | TRBV7-9 | NA | CASSLNGQAEKLFF | TGTGCCAGCAGCTTAAATGGACAGGCTGAAAAACTGTTTTTT
TRBJ2-2 | NA | TRBV5-1 | NA | CASSLVQGRTGELFF | TGCGCCAGCAGCTTGGTTCAGGGTAGGACCGGGGAGCTGTTTTTT
TRBJ1-5 | NA | TRBV12-5 | NA | CASGPVQGSNQPQHF | TGTGCTAGTGGTCCTGTGCAGGGATCCAATCAGCCCCAGCATTTT
TRBJ2-7 | TRBD1 | TRBV4-3 | NA | CASSQGNRGGYEQYF | TGCGCCAGCAGCCAAGGGAACAGGGGCGGTTACGAGCAGTACTTC
TRBJ1-1 | TRBD1 | TRBV27 | NA | CASSRTLLGRGSSTEAFF | TGTGCCAGCAGTCGCACACTCTTAGGCAGGGGGAGTAGTACTGAAGCTTTCTTT
TRBJ1-5 | NA | TRBV19 | once | CASQTDRTWLQPQHF | TGTGCCAGTCAAACCGACAGGACGTGGTTGCAGCCCCAGCATTTT
TRBJ2-3 | TRBD1 | TRBV6-4 | NA | CASSDSLAGTGADTQYF | TGTGCCAGCAGTGACTCGCTCGCCGGGACAGGGGCAGATACGCAGTATTTT
TRBJ1-3 | NA | TRBV2 | NA | CASHDLSGNSGNTIYF | TGTGCCAGCCACGATCTATCAGGAAACTCTGGAAACACCATATATTTT
TRBJ2-3 | NA | TRBV29-1 | NA | CSAQGLLTDTQYF | TGCAGCGCACAGGGCCTCCTCACAGATACGCAGTATTTT
TRBJ1-4 | NA | TRBV6-1 | once | CASSEAGAGMDEKLFF | TGTGCCAGCAGTGAAGCAGGGGCAGGGATGGACGAAAAACTGTTTTTT
TRBJ2-5 | TRBD2 | TRBV4-1 | NA | CASSHLAGLAGRETQYF | TGCGCCAGCAGCCATCTGGCGGGACTAGCGGGTCGAGAGACCCAGTACTTC
TRBJ2-3 | NA | TRBV10-1 | NA | CASSESTETDTQYF | TGCGCCAGCAGTGAGTCGACGGAGACAGATACGCAGTATTTT
TRBJ2-3 | NA | TRBV6-5 | once | CASSPDYPRTQYF | TGTGCCAGCAGTCCCGACTATCCTCGTACGCAGTATTTT
TRBJ2-7 | TRBD2 | TRBV7-8 | NA | CASSLIVLAGGEQYF | TGTGCCAGCAGCTTAATAGTCCTAGCGGGGGGCGAGCAGTACTTC
TRBJ1-2 | TRBD1 | TRBV27 | NA | CASSQGQANYGYTF | TGTGCCAGCAGCCAGGGACAGGCAAACTATGGCTACACCTTC
TRBJ1-1 | NA | TRBV7-9 | NA | CASSLGKPVNTEAFF | TGTGCCAGCAGCTTAGGAAAGCCCGTGAACACTGAAGCTTTCTTT
TRBJ1-2 | NA | TRBV4-1 | NA | CASSQNRDTPNYGYTF | TGCGCCAGCAGTCAAAACCGGGACACCCCTAACTATGGCTACACCTTC
TRBJ2-3 | TRBD2 | TRBV4-3 | NA | CASSQEEGQLAGAGDTQYF | TGCGCCAGCAGCCAAGAGGAGGGACAACTAGCGGGGGCGGGAGATACGCAGTATTTT
TRBJ2-7 | NA | TRBV7-9 | once | CASSSTGDYEQYF | TGTGCCAGCAGTTCGACAGGAGACTACGAGCAGTACTTC
TRBJ1-4 | NA | TRBV24-1 | NA | CATSDLVGRVGEKLFF | TGTGCCACCAGTGATTTGGTCGGGAGAGTTGGTGAAAAACTGTTTTTT